This T cell receptor beta chain was sequenced for a study of radiotherapy plus CTLA-4 blockade in lung cancer. Study-level findings and limits: After treatment with radiotherapy plus ipilimumab, TCR clones that came from the tumor expanded in blood. Strongest reported response predictors: early blood clone changes and post-radiation interferon-beta.

V lost 0 bases and J 2 bases, leaving 11 bases between the germline ends. The CDR3 loop spans 15 amino acids. CDR1 is SGHTA and CDR2 is FQGNSA in the germline V gene. Method: immunoSEQ multiplex PCR; TCRdb's copy keeps in-frame clones and lacks some. The table has more than 60,000 clones, 70% to 80% seen once. In its sample, this clone was seen once. The target antigen is unknown. Patients with chemo-refractory metastatic non-small-cell lung cancer received focal radiation plus CTLA-4 blockade with ipilimumab. This sequence was found in a human donor with non-small cell lung cancer who had a complete response to radiotherapy plus ipilimumab. The chain uses TRBV7-2 and TRBJ2-7, with D unresolved. The material sequenced was peripheral blood, taken from a patient treated with radiotherapy plus ipilimumab. CDR3 loop: CASSLASTPTYEQYF. The CDR3 DNA reads TGTGCCAGCAGCTTAGCCTCGACACCGACCTACGAGCAGTACTTC. The whole variable domain, remainder taken from reference TRBV7-2 and TRBJ2-7, is GAGVSQSPSNKVTEKGKDVELRCDPISGHTALYWYRQSLGQGLEFLIYFQGNSAPDKSGLPSDRFSAERTGGSVSTLTIQRTQQEDSAVYLCASSLASTPTYEQYFGPGTRLTVT.